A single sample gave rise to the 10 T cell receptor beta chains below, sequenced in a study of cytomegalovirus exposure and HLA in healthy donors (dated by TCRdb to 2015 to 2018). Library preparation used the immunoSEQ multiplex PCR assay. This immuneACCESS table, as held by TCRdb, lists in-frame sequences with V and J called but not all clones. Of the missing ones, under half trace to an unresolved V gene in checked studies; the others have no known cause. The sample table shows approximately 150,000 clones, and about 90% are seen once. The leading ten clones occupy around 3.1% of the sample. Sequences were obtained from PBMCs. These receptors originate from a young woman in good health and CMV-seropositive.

CDR3 coding DNA: TGTGCCAGCAGCCTACCTCGGGGACAGGGGCTTGGGGAGACCCAGTACTTC. Protein: CASSLPRGQGLGETQYF. The chain recombines TRBV7-9 with TRBJ2-5; the match to TRBD1 covers 10 bases. CDR3 length equals 17 residues. From germline, CDR1 is SEHNR and CDR2 FQNEAQ (reference sequence). V lost 5 bases, J lost 5 bases, and 14 bases stayed unmatched.

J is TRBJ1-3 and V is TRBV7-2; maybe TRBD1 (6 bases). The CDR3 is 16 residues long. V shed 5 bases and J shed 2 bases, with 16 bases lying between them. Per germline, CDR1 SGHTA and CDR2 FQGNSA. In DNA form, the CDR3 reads TGTGCCAGCAGCCTCTCCGCGGGGGCGCCTGGAAACACCATATATTTT. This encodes CASSLSAGAPGNTIYF.

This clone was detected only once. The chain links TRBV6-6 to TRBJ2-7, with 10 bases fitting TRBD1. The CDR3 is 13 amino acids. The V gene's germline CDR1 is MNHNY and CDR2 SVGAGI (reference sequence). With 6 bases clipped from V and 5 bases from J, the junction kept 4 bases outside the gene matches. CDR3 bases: TGTGCCAGCAGCCTGACAGGGGGCGACGAGCAGTACTTC. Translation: CASSLTGGDEQYF.

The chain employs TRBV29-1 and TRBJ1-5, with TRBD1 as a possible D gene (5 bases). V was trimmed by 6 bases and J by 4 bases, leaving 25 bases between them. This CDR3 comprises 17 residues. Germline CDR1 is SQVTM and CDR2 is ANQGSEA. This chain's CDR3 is CSVNYDLRQSRNQPQHF. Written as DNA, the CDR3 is TGCAGCGTCAATTATGACCTTAGACAGTCTAGAAATCAGCCCCAGCATTTT.

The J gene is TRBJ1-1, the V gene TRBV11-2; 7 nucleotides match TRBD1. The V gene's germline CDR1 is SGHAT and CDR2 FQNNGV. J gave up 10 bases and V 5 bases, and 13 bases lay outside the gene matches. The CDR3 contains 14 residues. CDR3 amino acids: CASSPPGQTRGAFF. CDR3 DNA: TGTGCCAGCAGCCCACCGGGACAGACGAGGGGAGCTTTCTTT.

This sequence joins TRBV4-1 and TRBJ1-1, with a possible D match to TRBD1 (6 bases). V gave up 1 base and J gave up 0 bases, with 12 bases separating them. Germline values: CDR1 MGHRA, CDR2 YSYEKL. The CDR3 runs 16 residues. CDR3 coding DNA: TGCGCCAGCAGCCAAGTTCTCTACAGGGTGAACACTGAAGCTTTCTTT. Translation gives CASSQVLYRVNTEAFF.

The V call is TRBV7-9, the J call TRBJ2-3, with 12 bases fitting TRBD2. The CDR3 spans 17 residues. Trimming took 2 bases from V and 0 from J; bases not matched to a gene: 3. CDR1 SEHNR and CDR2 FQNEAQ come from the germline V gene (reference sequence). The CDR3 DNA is TGTGCCAGCAGCTTACAGGGGACTAGCGGGAGCACAGATACGCAGTATTTT. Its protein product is CASSLQGTSGSTDTQYF.

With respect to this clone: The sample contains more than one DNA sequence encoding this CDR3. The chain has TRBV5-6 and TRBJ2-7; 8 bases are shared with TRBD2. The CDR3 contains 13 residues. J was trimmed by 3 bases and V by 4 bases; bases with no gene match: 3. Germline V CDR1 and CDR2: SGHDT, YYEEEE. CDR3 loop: CASSSTSGYEQYF. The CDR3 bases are TGTGCCAGCAGCAGTACTAGCGGCTACGAGCAGTACTTC.

The CDR3 protein is CASSGGGGSRDEQFF. The CDR3 coding sequence is TGTGCCAGCAGTGGTGGAGGCGGGTCGAGGGATGAGCAGTTCTTC. The V call is TRBV5-6, the J call TRBJ2-1; the D gene is possibly TRBD2 (5 bases). This CDR3 has 15 amino acids. Trimming shortened V by 5 bases and J by 8 bases, and 20 bases separated the two germline ends. Germline V gene data show CDR1 as SGHDT and CDR2 as YYEEEE.

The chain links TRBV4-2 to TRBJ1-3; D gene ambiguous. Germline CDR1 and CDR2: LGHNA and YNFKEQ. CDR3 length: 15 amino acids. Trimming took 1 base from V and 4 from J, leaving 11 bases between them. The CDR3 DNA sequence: TGTGCCAGCAGCCAAGGACCGGGTTTCGGAAACACCATATATTTT. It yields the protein CASSQGPGFGNTIYF.